This T cell receptor (beta chain) was sequenced in a study of blood T cell repertoires in COVID-19. Study-wide background: Sites in the United States, Italy and Spain provided acute and convalescent COVID-19 samples. T cells, B-cell-depleted T cells, or PBMCs provided the cDNA or gDNA that served as material.

CDR1 and CDR2 from the germline V gene are SGHTA and FQGTGA. Losses at the gene ends were 4 bases for V and 9 bases for J; bases not matched to a gene: 12. This CDR3 spans 16 amino acids. Under the authors' procedure: Reference gene primer amplification in the assay estimated nucleated cell counts. Assay used: immunoSEQ multiplex PCR; TCRdb lists only in-frame clones, some missing. The DNA gave D and trimming, while V, J and clone size come from that table. The sample records fewer than 80,000 clones, approximately 85% being singletons. This receptor was obtained from an elderly woman with active or convalescent COVID-19. The chain links TRBV7-3 to TRBJ2-1; TRBD2 agrees at 10 bases. The sample was peripheral blood. The chain's CDR3 is CASSSGGLAEGGEQFF. As DNA, the CDR3 is TGTGCCAGCAGCTCCGGAGGACTAGCGGAGGGGGGTGAGCAGTTCTTC.